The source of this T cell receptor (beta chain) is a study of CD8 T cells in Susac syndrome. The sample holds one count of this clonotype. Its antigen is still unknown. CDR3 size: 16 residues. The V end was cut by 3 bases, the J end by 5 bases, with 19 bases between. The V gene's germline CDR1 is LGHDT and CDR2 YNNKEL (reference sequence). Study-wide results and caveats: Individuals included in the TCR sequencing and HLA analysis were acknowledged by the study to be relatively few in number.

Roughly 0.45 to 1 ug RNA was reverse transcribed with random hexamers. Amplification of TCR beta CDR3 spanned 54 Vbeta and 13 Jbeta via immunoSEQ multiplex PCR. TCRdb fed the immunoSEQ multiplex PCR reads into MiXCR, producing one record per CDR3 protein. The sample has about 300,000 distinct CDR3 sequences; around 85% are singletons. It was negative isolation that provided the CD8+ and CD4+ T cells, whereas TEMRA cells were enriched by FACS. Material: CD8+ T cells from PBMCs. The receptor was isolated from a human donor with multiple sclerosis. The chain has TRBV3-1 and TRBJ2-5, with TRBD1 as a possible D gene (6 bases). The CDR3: CASSHPGHLTGETQYF. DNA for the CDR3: TGTGCCAGCAGCCACCCGGGACACCTAACAGGCGAGACCCAGTACTTC.